These T cell receptor beta chains were read from a single sample in a study of patients and donors after allogeneic stem cell transplantation. Each CDR3 protein gets one entry after TCRdb re-called the RT-PCR reads with MiXCR. The data hold approximately 27,000 distinct CDR3 sequences, with roughly 8% observed a single time. Specimen: blood, either unsorted or a sorted T cell fraction (not recorded which). The receptors stem from a human donor who was either an allogeneic HSCT recipient or a stem cell or donor lymphocyte infusion donor (not recorded which). It is not recorded whose cells these are; they may come from a transplant donor. CDR3s include the opening cysteine and the closing phenylalanine or tryptophan. Fields, in order: V gene, D gene, J gene, clone size, CDR3 DNA, CDR3 protein. D genes are given only for firm matches. A row's size may be missing; if present it is once, few, many or a size class.

>TRBV13|-|TRBJ2-1|-
TGTGCCAGCAGCTACTGGGGGAATGAGCAGTTCTTC
CASSYWGNEQFF
>TRBV9|-|TRBJ2-3|many
TGTGCCAGCAGCCCATCTCCGGGACCAGCCTTCACAGATACGCAGTATTTT
CASSPSPGPAFTDTQYF
>TRBV6-1|-|TRBJ1-1|-
TGTGCCAGCACCCAAGGGAGGAGCTCCCGGAGAATGAACACTGAAGCTTTCTTT
CASTQGRSSRRMNTEAFF
>TRBV18|-|TRBJ1-1|few
TGTGCCAGCTCACCAGGGCAGATCGGCACTGAAGCTTTCTTT
CASSPGQIGTEAFF
>TRBV20-1|-|TRBJ2-5|-
TGCAGTGCTAGAGCCGGAGAGACCCAGTACTTC
CSARAGETQYF
>TRBV7-9|-|TRBJ2-3|few
TGTGCCAGCAGCAGGCTGGAGGGGCCGGCAGATACGCAGTATTTT
CASSRLEGPADTQYF
>TRBV18|-|TRBJ2-1|-
TGTGCCAGCTCACAGGACCTCACGGAGCAGTTCTTC
CASSQDLTEQFF
>TRBV14|-|TRBJ1-4|many
TGTGCCAGCAGCCAGGACGACTTTCGGCTGTTTTTT
CASSQDDFRLFF
>TRBV5-6|TRBD2|TRBJ2-7|many
TGTGCCAGCAGCCCACTAGCGGGGACTTACTACGAGCAGTACTTC
CASSPLAGTYYEQYF
>TRBV5-1|TRBD2|TRBJ2-7|many
TGCGCCAGCAGCGCGACTAGCGGGAGGTTTTACGAGCAGTACTTC
CASSATSGRFYEQYF
>TRBV7-3|-|TRBJ2-7|many
TGTGCCAGCAGCAAAACGGAGGGACACAAAAACGAGCAGTACTTC
CASSKTEGHKNEQYF
>TRBV27|-|TRBJ1-1|many
TGTGCCAGCAGTTCCCCCACACAGAACACTGAAGCTTTCTTT
CASSSPTQNTEAFF
>TRBV6-5|-|TRBJ1-1|-
TGTGCCAGCAGTTACGGCGGGCAGGGTAGGGCTGAAGCTTTCTTT
CASSYGGQGRAEAFF
>TRBV6-1|-|TRBJ2-4|few
TGTGCCAGCGGGATGGGGACGGGACTCCCTCTAGCCAAAAACATTCAGTACTTC
CASGMGTGLPLAKNIQYF
>TRBV23-1|TRBD2|TRBJ2-3|-
TGCGCCAGCAGTTTTCCCTTACCAGCGGGGTTCGGAGATACGCAGTATTTT
CASSFPLPAGFGDTQYF
>TRBV28|TRBD1|TRBJ1-1|-
TGTGCCAGCAGTTTATATCGGACAGGGGGTGAAGCTTTCTTT
CASSLYRTGGEAFF
>TRBV20-1|-|TRBJ2-5|few
TGCAGTGCTAACCTTCGGTGGGAGCCTGTTCTAGAGACCCAGTACTTC
CSANLRWEPVLETQYF
>TRBV11-3|-|TRBJ1-3|few
TGTGCCAGCAGCTTGGAGGGCGACATGGCGAACACCATATATTTT
CASSLEGDMANTIYF
>TRBV12-3/TRBV12-4|-|TRBJ1-6|many
TGTGCCAGCAGTTTAGGGGGGGCAGGTTCACCCCTCCACTTT
CASSLGGAGSPLHF
>TRBV28|-|TRBJ1-6|many
TGTGCCAGCAGTTTAACGTACTCACCCCTCCACTTT
CASSLTYSPLHF
>TRBV7-9|TRBD1|TRBJ1-1|many
TGTGCCAGCAGCACCTGGGACAGGGTGAACACTGAAGCTTTCTTT
CASSTWDRVNTEAFF
>TRBV7-9|TRBD1|TRBJ1-1|-
TGTGCCAGCAGCCAGGGGGGTTTAGGCACTGAAGCTTTCTTT
CASSQGGLGTEAFF
>TRBV4-1|TRBD1|TRBJ2-6|-
TGCGCCAGCAGCCAAGCAGGGGGCTCTGGGGCCAACGTCCTGACTTTC
CASSQAGGSGANVLTF
>TRBV19|-|TRBJ2-5|-
TGTGCCAGTAGTCAGTCCGGGGCCCAAGAGACCCAGTACTTC
CASSQSGAQETQYF
>TRBV5-5|-|TRBJ1-1|-
TGTGCCAGCAGCTTGGACCAAGCGGGAGGGCCGTATTACACTGAAGCTTTCTTT
CASSLDQAGGPYYTEAFF
>TRBV6-4|-|TRBJ2-1|-
TGTGCCAGCAGTGTTTTAGTACTCGCCCCGCTAGACAATGAGCAGTTCTTC
CASSVLVLAPLDNEQFF
>TRBV28|-|TRBJ2-2|many
TGTGCCACCCCGAACACCGGGGAGCTGTTTTTT
CATPNTGELFF
>TRBV5-1|-|TRBJ2-1|many
TGCGCCAGCAGCCCGGGGTTCAATGAGCAGTTCTTC
CASSPGFNEQFF
>TRBV28|TRBD2|TRBJ2-1|many
TGTGCCAGCAGTCCGCAGATAGCGGGGGGCAGATACAATGAGCAGTTCTTC
CASSPQIAGGRYNEQFF
>TRBV5-1|-|TRBJ2-5|few
TGCGCCAGCAGCTTGTTCCCCGGGGGCCACCAAGAGACCCAGTACTTC
CASSLFPGGHQETQYF
>TRBV10-3|TRBD2|TRBJ2-1|many
TGTGCCATCAGTGCACTGACTAGCGGGGCCGCCTACAATGAGCAGTTCTTC
CAISALTSGAAYNEQFF
>TRBV18|TRBD2|TRBJ2-3|many
TGTGCCAGCTCACCACTAGCGGGGTCTCAAGATACGCAGTATTTT
CASSPLAGSQDTQYF
>TRBV2|-|TRBJ1-1|many
TGTGCCAGCAGTAAACAGGGTTCAACTGAAGCTTTCTTT
CASSKQGSTEAFF
>TRBV9|-|TRBJ1-3|many
TGTGCCAGCAGCAGGGGAGGGGCTGAGTCTGGAAACACCATATATTTT
CASSRGGAESGNTIYF
>TRBV7-9|-|TRBJ1-5|many
TGTGCCAGCAGCTTCAGCGGGGTCAATCAGCCCCAGCATTTT
CASSFSGVNQPQHF
>TRBV25-1|-|TRBJ1-4|few
TGTGCCAGCAGTCCTCGACGGGGGATTAATGAAAAACTGTTTTTT
CASSPRRGINEKLFF
>TRBV9|-|TRBJ1-5|many
TGTGCCAGCAGCCCCCACAGCTTAAGCAATCAGCCCCAGCATTTT
CASSPHSLSNQPQHF
>TRBV5-6|-|TRBJ2-3|few
TGTGCCAGCAGCTTTGGGTTCACAGATACGCAGTATTTT
CASSFGFTDTQYF
>TRBV11-2|-|TRBJ2-5|-
TGTGCCAGCGCTCCTGGCCCTAAACTCTGGGGGGACCAAGAGACCCAGTACTTC
CASAPGPKLWGDQETQYF